This T cell receptor beta chain originates from a study of blood T cell repertoires in COVID-19. For the study at large: The United States, Italy and Spain provided the acute and convalescent COVID-19 samples.

Ages ranged from about 18 to 100 years, with residence in around 24 US areas. Two negative PCRs, clearance, or symptom resolution characterized the recovered Cohort 3 donors. Germline V gene data show CDR1 as SGHRS and CDR2 as YFSETQ. The CDR3 spans 15 residues. The germline V and J ends were trimmed by 0 bases and 5 bases, with 15 bases remaining between them. Method: immunoSEQ multiplex PCR; TCRdb's copy keeps in-frame clones and lacks some. The data hold 250,000 to 350,000 clones, with about 93% observed a single time. This TCR was sampled from a woman aged 25-40 years who had recovered from COVID-19. The chain links TRBV5-1 to TRBJ2-7; no definite D call. Sequenced material: PBMCs or T cells enriched from blood (not recorded which). CDR3 bases: TGCGCCAGCAGCTTGGCCGGTCGATCTCCTAACGAGCAGTACTTC. It yields the protein CASSLAGRSPNEQYF.